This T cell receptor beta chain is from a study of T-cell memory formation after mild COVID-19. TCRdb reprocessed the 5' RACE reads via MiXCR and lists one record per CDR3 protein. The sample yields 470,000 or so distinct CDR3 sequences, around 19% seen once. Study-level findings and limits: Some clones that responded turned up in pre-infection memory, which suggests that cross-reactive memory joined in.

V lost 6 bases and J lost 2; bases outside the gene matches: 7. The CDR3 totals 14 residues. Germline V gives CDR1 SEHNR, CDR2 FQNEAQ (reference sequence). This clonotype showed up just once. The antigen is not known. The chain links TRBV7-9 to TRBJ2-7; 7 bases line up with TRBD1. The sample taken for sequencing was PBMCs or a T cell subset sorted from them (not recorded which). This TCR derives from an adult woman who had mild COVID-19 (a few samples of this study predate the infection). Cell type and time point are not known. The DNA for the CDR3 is TGTGCCAGCAGTTCGGACAGGCAACCCTACGAGCAGTACTTC. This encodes CASSSDRQPYEQYF.